This T cell receptor (beta chain) was captured by sequencing in a study of T cell changes during pregnancy in multiple sclerosis. The repertoire was sequenced with immunoSEQ multiplex PCR; TCRdb's copy has only in-frame clones and lacks some. The sample consists of 85,000 to 130,000 clones, roughly nine tenths of them appearing once. Germline values: CDR1 MNHEY, CDR2 SVGAGI. The CDR3 consists of 14 residues. V shed 6 bases and J shed 4 bases, with 14 bases lying between them. The sequences come from peripheral blood, collected before pregnancy. This receptor was identified in a female donor with multiple sclerosis, enrolled in a pregnancy study. The V and J genes are TRBV6-5 and TRBJ2-3; tentatively, D is TRBD2 (6 bases). The CDR3 sequence is CASSYWRAADTQYF. The CDR3 DNA is TGTGCCAGCAGCTATTGGAGGGCCGCAGATACGCAGTATTTT.